Listed here are 15 T cell receptor beta chains from one sample, sequenced in a study of OX40 agonist ivuxolimab in advanced cancers. Data came from immunoSEQ multiplex PCR; TCRdb stores just in-frame clones and leaves some out. The profile shows about 61,000 clones, roughly 85% of them singletons. The sample here was CD4+ or CD8+ T cells sorted from blood, taken in a trial of the OX40 agonist ivuxolimab. The receptors originated from an adult with an advanced solid tumor such as melanoma, head and neck, liver or kidney cancer.

The V call is TRBV6-5, the J call TRBJ1-1; no definite D call. There are 13 residues in the CDR3. Trimming pared 4 bases from V and 0 bases from J, leaving 6 bases between. Germline lookup yields CDR1 MNHEY and CDR2 SVGAGI. CDR3: CASSSPVNTEAFF. The CDR3 DNA reads as TGTGCCAGCAGTTCCCCAGTGAACACTGAAGCTTTCTTT.

V usage is TRBV4-2 and J usage is TRBJ1-4; possibly TRBD1 for D (5 bases). The CDR3 length is 13 residues. V was trimmed by 0 bases and J by 8 bases, leaving 7 bases between them. Germline values: CDR1 LGHNA, CDR2 YNFKEQ. The chain's CDR3 is CASSQDRGEKLFF. The DNA for the CDR3 is TGTGCCAGCAGCCAAGATCGGGGGGAAAAACTGTTTTTT.

This chain links TRBV27 with TRBJ2-7; the match to TRBD2 covers 7 bases. The V and J ends lost 1 base and 6 bases, in that order; junction bases with no gene match: 0. Germline loops: CDR1 MNHEY, CDR2 SMNVEV (reference sequence). This CDR3 is built from 12 residues. The CDR3 protein is CASSLWGGEQYF. The CDR3 DNA follows: TGTGCCAGCAGTTTATGGGGGGGCGAGCAGTACTTC.

This chain connects TRBV25-1 to TRBJ1-1, with D hard to call. CDR1 is MGHDK and CDR2 is SYGVNS in the germline V gene. The V gene lost 8 bases and the J gene lost 5 bases, with 15 bases spanning the gap. The CDR3 spans 13 residues. The DNA of the CDR3 is TGTGCCAGCCCCACCCCTAGGAATACTGAAGCTTTCTTT. Translated: CASPTPRNTEAFF.

The gene calls are TRBV5-1 and TRBJ1-2, with 7 nucleotides matching TRBD1. Losses at the gene ends were 4 bases for V and 5 bases for J; bases not matched to a gene: 5. The CDR3 sequence is 13 residues long. Germline V gene data show CDR1 as SGHRS and CDR2 as YFSETQ. The CDR3 is CASSPDRVYGYTF. Written as DNA, the CDR3 is TGCGCCAGCAGCCCCGACAGGGTTTATGGCTACACCTTC.

V usage is TRBV6-5 and J usage is TRBJ1-1, with TRBD1 matching 11 bases. The V gene end was trimmed by 7 bases and the J gene end by 4 bases; junction bases not matched to a gene: 8. Germline-derived CDR1 and CDR2 are MNHEY and SVGAGI. This CDR3 is 15 amino acids long. CDR3 in DNA: TGTGCCAGCACCAAGGACAGGGGGCCGGTCACTGAAGCTTTCTTT. This encodes CASTKDRGPVTEAFF.

Written as DNA, the CDR3 is TGTGCCAGCAGTGAAGCGGGACAGGGGTCTGGGGCCAACGTCCTGACTTTC. The encoded protein is CASSEAGQGSGANVLTF. The chain employs TRBV6-1 and TRBJ2-6; 10 positions match TRBD1. The CDR3 spans 17 residues. V lost 0 bases to trimming and J lost 1 base; unmatched junction nucleotides: 0. CDR1 is MNHNS and CDR2 is SASEGT in the germline V gene.

The V call is TRBV14, the J call TRBJ2-5; TRBD2 agrees at 8 bases. V lost 4 bases to trimming and J lost 6 bases; unmatched junction nucleotides: 7. The CDR3 runs to 14 residues. CDR1 is SGHDN, CDR2 FVKESK, per germline. The CDR3: CASSPTSGGKTQYF. The CDR3 DNA sequence: TGTGCCAGCAGCCCTACCAGCGGGGGTAAGACCCAGTACTTC.

The J gene is TRBJ2-3, the V gene TRBV14, with D hard to call. The CDR3 runs to 13 residues. The germline V and J ends were trimmed by 6 bases and 5 bases, with 12 bases remaining between them. CDR1 and CDR2 (germline): SGHDN, FVKESK. Here the CDR3 DNA reads TGTGCCAGCAGTCTAAACTCCGAAGATACGCAGTATTTT. As protein: CASSLNSEDTQYF.

The genes are TRBV5-4 and TRBJ2-1, with D hard to call. Looked up from germline, CDR1 is SGHNT and CDR2 is YYREEE (reference sequence). V lost 1 base and J lost 6, with 8 bases in between. This CDR3 is built from 13 residues. Here the CDR3 DNA reads TGTGCCAGCAGCTTGCCTCCTACCAATGAGCAGTTCTTC. As protein: CASSLPPTNEQFF.

The chain has TRBV5-5 and TRBJ1-5, with D maybe TRBD1 (5 bases). CDR3 size: 14 residues. Deletions cut 4 bases from V and 3 bases from J, with 11 bases between. Germline values: CDR1 SGHKS, CDR2 YYEKEE (reference sequence). CDR3 DNA: TGTGCCAGCAGCACGGACACAAACAATCAGCCCCAGCATTTT. It is translated as CASSTDTNNQPQHF.

This clone came up a few times. V and J are TRBV2 and TRBJ2-7, with 10 nucleotides matching TRBD1. The CDR3 runs 13 residues. Germline CDR1 reads SNHLY; CDR2 reads FYNNEI. Losses at the gene ends were 6 bases for V and 3 bases for J; bases not matched to a gene: 2. CDR3 coding DNA: TGTGCCAGCAGGACAGGGGGCGTCTACGAGCAGTACTTC. Translation: CASRTGGVYEQYF.

The CDR3 bases are TGTGCCAGCAGTCGGGGGAATAACTATGGCTACACCTTC. It specifies CASSRGNNYGYTF. This chain links TRBV6-6 with TRBJ1-2, with TRBD1 as a possible D gene (5 bases). The V end was cut by 5 bases, the J end by 1 base, with 8 bases between. This CDR3 has 13 residues. Germline CDR1 and CDR2: MNHNY and SVGAGI (reference sequence).

This chain joins TRBV6-5 and TRBJ2-7; no clear D gene. Trimming shortened V by 0 bases and J by 4 bases, and 10 bases separated the two germline ends. This CDR3 has 14 amino acids. From germline, CDR1 is MNHEY and CDR2 SVGAGI. CDR3 in amino acids: CASSYSMTGYEQYF. The CDR3 DNA is TGTGCCAGCAGTTACTCGATGACTGGGTACGAGCAGTACTTC.

The chain combines TRBV5-4 with TRBJ2-3, with D possibly being TRBD2 (5 bases). Germline CDR1 SGHNT, CDR2 YYREEE (reference sequence). The V gene lost 2 bases and the J gene lost 1 base, with 8 bases spanning the gap. This CDR3 has 14 residues. CDR3 in DNA: TGTGCCAGCAGCTTCGGCGGGCGCACAGATACGCAGTATTTT. Its protein product is CASSFGGRTDTQYF.